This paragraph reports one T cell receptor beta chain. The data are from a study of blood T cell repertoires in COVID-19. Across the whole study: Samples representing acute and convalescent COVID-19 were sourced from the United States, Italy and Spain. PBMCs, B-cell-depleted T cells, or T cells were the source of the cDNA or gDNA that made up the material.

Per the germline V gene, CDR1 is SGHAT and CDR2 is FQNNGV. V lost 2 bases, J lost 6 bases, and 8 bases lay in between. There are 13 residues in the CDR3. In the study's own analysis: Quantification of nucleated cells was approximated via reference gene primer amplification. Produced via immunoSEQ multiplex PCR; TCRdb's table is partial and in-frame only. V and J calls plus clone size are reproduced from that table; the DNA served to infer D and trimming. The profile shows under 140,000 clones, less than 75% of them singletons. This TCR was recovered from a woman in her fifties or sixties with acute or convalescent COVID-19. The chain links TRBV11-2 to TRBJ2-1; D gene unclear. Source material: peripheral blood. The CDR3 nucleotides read TGTGCCAGCAGCTTAAACAGAATCAATGAGCAGTTCTTC. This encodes CASSLNRINEQFF.